Sequencing of this T cell receptor beta chain was carried out in a study of CD8 T cells in Susac syndrome. The CDR3 sequence is 13 residues long. V dropped 3 bases and J dropped 5 bases, with 13 bases sitting between them. CDR1 and CDR2 (germline): SQVTM, ANQGSEA. CD8+ and CD4+ blood T cells underwent TCR beta sequencing. The multiple sclerosis control group consisted of treatment-naive patients whose relapsing-remitting disease, which was either stable or active, fulfilled revised McDonald criteria. Bulk CD8+ and CD4+ cells came from magnetic negative isolation; CD8+ TEMRA by FACS. Random hexamers were used to reverse transcribe the RNA input (0.5 to 1 ug). The TCR beta CDR3 was amplified by immunoSEQ multiplex PCR across 54 Vbeta, 13 Jbeta. Via MiXCR, TCRdb re-called the immunoSEQ multiplex PCR reads, giving one row per CDR3 protein. Of tens of thousands of distinct CDR3 sequences in the sample, 90% to 95% were seen once.

This clonotype was sampled from a human donor with multiple sclerosis. The chain couples TRBV29-1 to TRBJ2-5; unclear D gene. The sample taken for sequencing was CD8+ T cells from PBMCs. The chain's CDR3 is CSVDGQMEETQYF. CDR3 bases: TGCAGCGTTGATGGGCAAATGGAGGAGACCCAGTACTTC. Complete variable domain (other parts from reference TRBV29-1 and TRBJ2-5): SAVISQKPSRDICQRGTSLTIQCQVDSQVTMMFWYRQQPGQSLTLIATANQGSEATYESGFVIDKFPISRPNLTFSTLTVSNMSPEDSSIYLCSVDGQMEETQYFGPGTRLLVL.